These T cell receptor beta chains were read from a single sample in a study of blood T cell repertoires in COVID-19. The protocol was immunoSEQ multiplex PCR, while the TCRdb copy is restricted to in-frame clones and leaves out a portion. Altogether fewer than 55,000 clones are present, over 80% being singletons, with the ten largest covering under 7%. Source material: peripheral blood. The source of these receptors is a man between 65 and 85 years old with active COVID-19. CDR3s include the opening cysteine and the closing phenylalanine or tryptophan. The D gene is left open where the match is weak. The size field is filled for only some rows; it gives once, few, many or a size class.

V gene: TRBV4-3
J gene: TRBJ2-3
D gene: .
clone size: .
CDR3 DNA: TGCGCCAGCAGCCAAAATCTTTGGGGGCAAGCAGATACGCAGTATTTT
CDR3 protein: CASSQNLWGQADTQYF

V gene: TRBV19
J gene: TRBJ1-2
D gene: .
clone size: .
CDR3 DNA: TGTGCCAGTAGAAGACAGTCTAACTATGGCTACACCTTC
CDR3 protein: CASRRQSNYGYTF

V gene: TRBV5-4
J gene: TRBJ1-1
D gene: .
clone size: once
CDR3 DNA: TGTGCCAGCAGCTTGGCTAGGCAGAACATGAACACTGAAGCTTTCTTT
CDR3 protein: CASSLARQNMNTEAFF

V gene: TRBV19
J gene: TRBJ2-2
D gene: TRBD2
clone size: .
CDR3 DNA: TGTGCCAGTAGTGCGACAGCGGGGAATACCGGGGAGCTGTTTTTT
CDR3 protein: CASSATAGNTGELFF

V gene: TRBV5-1
J gene: TRBJ1-1
D gene: .
clone size: .
CDR3 DNA: TGCGCCAGCAGCTTGGGACCTACAGGAATGAACACTGAAGCTTTCTTT
CDR3 protein: CASSLGPTGMNTEAFF

V gene: TRBV6-5
J gene: TRBJ2-5
D gene: TRBD1
clone size: .
CDR3 DNA: TGTGCCAGCAGGCCGACAGGGTCGTGGGAGACCCAGTACTTC
CDR3 protein: CASRPTGSWETQYF

V gene: TRBV7-6
J gene: TRBJ2-2
D gene: .
clone size: .
CDR3 DNA: TGTGCCAGCAGCAAGACAGGTCACGGTTGGCCCGGGGAGCTGTTTTTT
CDR3 protein: CASSKTGHGWPGELFF

V gene: TRBV6-6
J gene: TRBJ2-3
D gene: .
clone size: .
CDR3 DNA: TGTGCCACCCAACAGGGGCAGGGACTCATCACAGATACGCAGTATTTT
CDR3 protein: CATQQGQGLITDTQYF

V gene: TRBV4-1
J gene: TRBJ2-4
D gene: .
clone size: .
CDR3 DNA: TGCGCCAGCAGCCAAGTCGCCGGGGCCAAAAACATTCAGTACTTC
CDR3 protein: CASSQVAGAKNIQYF

V gene: TRBV5-8
J gene: TRBJ1-5
D gene: TRBD1
clone size: .
CDR3 DNA: TGTGCCAGCAGCCCCAGCGGACAGGCTAGAAATCAGCCCCAGCATTTT
CDR3 protein: CASSPSGQARNQPQHF

V gene: TRBV19
J gene: TRBJ1-1
D gene: .
clone size: .
CDR3 DNA: TGTGCCAGTACCGATAGCGGGAGGGCCTCGGGCACTGAAGCTTTCTTT
CDR3 protein: CASTDSGRASGTEAFF

V gene: TRBV5-1
J gene: TRBJ1-1
D gene: .
clone size: .
CDR3 DNA: TGCGCCAGCCACCCGGGACACCGGAACACTGAAGCTTTCTTT
CDR3 protein: CASHPGHRNTEAFF

V gene: TRBV4-3
J gene: TRBJ1-1
D gene: .
clone size: few
CDR3 DNA: TGCGCCAGCAGCCAAGTCGGCTCACAGGGTTGGGCTTTCTTT
CDR3 protein: CASSQVGSQGWAFF

V gene: TRBV6-2/TRBV6-3
J gene: TRBJ1-6
D gene: .
clone size: .
CDR3 DNA: TGTGCCAGCAGTTACTCGCAACAGGTTGGATCACCCCTCCACTTT
CDR3 protein: CASSYSQQVGSPLHF

V gene: TRBV7-9
J gene: TRBJ2-3
D gene: .
clone size: .
CDR3 DNA: TGTGCCAGCAGCTTCCTCAGGGGGACTAGCACAGATACGCAGTATTTT
CDR3 protein: CASSFLRGTSTDTQYF

V gene: TRBV5-6
J gene: TRBJ2-2
D gene: .
clone size: .
CDR3 DNA: TGTGCCAGCAGCACAAATGGACATTCGTCCGGGGAGCTGTTTTTT
CDR3 protein: CASSTNGHSSGELFF

V gene: TRBV13
J gene: TRBJ2-5
D gene: TRBD2
clone size: .
CDR3 DNA: TGTGCCAGCAGCTTAAGGCGGGGGGGCCGTGAGACCCAGTACTTC
CDR3 protein: CASSLRRGGRETQYF

V gene: TRBV28
J gene: TRBJ2-6
D gene: .
clone size: .
CDR3 DNA: TGTGCCAGCAGTTCCGGACAGTTCCCCCTTCTTCTTTCCCCTTCTGGGGCCAACGTCCTGACTTTC
CDR3 protein: CASSSGQFPLLLSPSGANVLTF

V gene: TRBV6-5
J gene: TRBJ2-4
D gene: TRBD1
clone size: .
CDR3 DNA: TGTGCCAGCGGCGGGGACAGGGCAGGCAAAAACATTCAGTACTTC
CDR3 protein: CASGGDRAGKNIQYF

V gene: TRBV30
J gene: TRBJ1-1
D gene: TRBD1
clone size: .
CDR3 DNA: TGTGCCTGGAGTCGGGACAGGGGTTTGTTGGGCGCTTTCTTT
CDR3 protein: CAWSRDRGLLGAFF

V gene: TRBV5-6
J gene: TRBJ1-5
D gene: TRBD1
clone size: .
CDR3 DNA: TGTGCCAGCAGCTTCACCGGGACAGGGAACAATCAGCCCCAGCATTTT
CDR3 protein: CASSFTGTGNNQPQHF

V gene: TRBV6-4
J gene: TRBJ2-1
D gene: .
clone size: once
CDR3 DNA: TGTGCCAGCAGTGTCAACTTCTACAATGAGCAGTTCTTC
CDR3 protein: CASSVNFYNEQFF

V gene: TRBV6-2/TRBV6-3
J gene: TRBJ2-7
D gene: .
clone size: .
CDR3 DNA: TGTGCCAGCAGTTACTCGCGAGGCGAGCAGTACTTC
CDR3 protein: CASSYSRGEQYF